The 10 T cell receptor beta chains listed next were all sequenced from one sample in a study of blood T cell repertoires in COVID-19. The table came from immunoSEQ multiplex PCR; TCRdb's copy has only in-frame clones and leaves some out. The table shows some 130,000 clones, with about 89% occurring only once. Material: peripheral blood. The source is a man in his 60s with COVID-19, enrolled during active disease.

The genes are TRBV9 and TRBJ1-1, with 9 bases identical to TRBD1. This CDR3 comprises 14 residues. J gave up 3 bases and V 4 bases, and 4 bases lay outside the gene matches. CDR1 and CDR2 from the germline V gene are SGDLS and YYNGEE. The CDR3 DNA reads as TGTGCCAGCAGCATTACAGGGGGCTACACTGAAGCTTTCTTT. Translated: CASSITGGYTEAFF.

CDR3 coding DNA: TGTGCCAGCAGTATTTCACCGGGACAGGGGAATGGCTACACCTTC. It is translated as CASSISPGQGNGYTF. The V gene is TRBV6-2 or TRBV6-3, the J gene TRBJ1-2; 10 bases fit TRBD1. V gave up 5 bases and J gave up 6 bases; unmatched junction bases: 9. CDR1 and CDR2 from the germline V gene are MNHEY and SVGEGT. CDR3 length equals 15 residues.

J is TRBJ2-3 and V is TRBV4-2, with D possibly being TRBD1 (5 bases). The CDR3 runs to 16 residues. V lost 1 base, J lost 4 bases, and 15 bases lay in between. Germline V lookup: CDR1 LGHNA, CDR2 YNFKEQ. CDR3 coding DNA: TGTGCCAGCAGCCAAGGCCCCCAGGGCCGGGCAGATACGCAGTATTTT. Translation gives CASSQGPQGRADTQYF.

This clone was seen more than once but under ten times. V and J are TRBV5-4 and TRBJ1-1; 9 nucleotides match TRBD1. This CDR3 is built from 14 residues. Germline loops: CDR1 SGHNT, CDR2 YYREEE (reference sequence). Trimming removed 2 bases from V and 7 bases from J; junction bases left unmatched: 6. CDR3 DNA sequence: TGTGCCAGCAGCTTCCGGGACAGGGCGATTGAAGCTTTCTTT. This gives the protein CASSFRDRAIEAFF.

This clone was observed a few times. This chain joins TRBV30 and TRBJ2-3; no definite D call. The CDR3 loop spans 12 amino acids. V was pared by 0 bases and J by 6 bases, with 7 bases between. Germline CDR1 GTSNPN, CDR2 SVGIG (reference sequence). CDR3 DNA: TGTGCCTGGAGTGTGACTCATGATACGCAGTATTTT. It is translated as CAWSVTHDTQYF.

This clone has just a few counts. V usage is TRBV13 and J usage is TRBJ1-3, with a possible D match to TRBD1 (5 bases). Per germline, CDR1 PRHDT and CDR2 FYEKMQ (reference sequence). The CDR3 is 16 residues long. V lost 2 bases and J lost 2, with 13 bases in between. CDR3 DNA: TGTGCCAGCAGCTTACTAGGGGAAAAGGCTGGAAACACCATATATTTT. Its protein product is CASSLLGEKAGNTIYF.

This chain connects TRBV6-2 or TRBV6-3 to TRBJ1-5, with 8 bases aligning to TRBD1. This CDR3 spans 15 amino acids. CDR1 MNHEY and CDR2 SVGEGT come from the germline V gene. The V segment lost 4 bases and the J segment 10 bases; nucleotides outside the gene matches: 12. The CDR3 here is CASSSVETGVVPQHF. The CDR3 DNA sequence: TGTGCCAGCAGTTCCGTCGAGACAGGGGTGGTACCCCAGCATTTT.

The chain is built from TRBV27 and TRBJ1-2; no reliable D call. Trimming shortened V by 3 bases and J by 4 bases, and 9 bases separated the two germline ends. The CDR3 covers 13 residues. CDR1 and CDR2 from the germline V gene are MNHEY and SMNVEV (reference sequence). The CDR3 spells CASSFSGSYGYTF. CDR3 in DNA: TGTGCCAGCAGTTTTTCCGGGAGCTATGGCTACACCTTC.

The gene calls are TRBV24-1 and TRBJ1-1, with D tentatively TRBD1 (5 bases). Germline CDR1 and CDR2: KGHDR and SFDVKD. Between the trimmed V and J ends, which lost 3 bases and 10 bases, there was a span of 11 bases. CDR3 size: 12 residues. The CDR3 loop reads CATSDGKGSAFF. As DNA, the CDR3 is TGTGCCACCAGTGATGGGAAGGGGTCAGCTTTCTTT.

The sample holds one count of this clone. The V and J genes are TRBV5-4 and TRBJ2-2; possibly TRBD2 for D (6 bases). The CDR3 totals 15 residues. Between the trimmed V and J ends, which lost 4 bases and 6 bases, there was a span of 16 bases. Germline CDR1 is SGHNT and CDR2 is YYREEE (reference sequence). CDR3 sequence (DNA): TGTGCCAGCAGCCGGTCCGGGACTGGCCCCGGGGAGCTGTTTTTT. Amino acids: CASSRSGTGPGELFF.